The source of this TCR beta chain is a study of vaccination effects on CD4 cells after COVID-19. The overall study: Samples from a couple of convalescent patients were given 16 days and one week before vaccination.

The protocol was immunoSEQ multiplex PCR, while the TCRdb copy is restricted to in-frame clones and leaves out a portion. The table has about 27,000 clones, 78% seen once; the top ten hold roughly 15%. A word on this clone: Its cognate antigen is unknown.

The CDR3 loop spans 13 amino acids. From germline, CDR1 is ENHRY and CDR2 SYGVKD. Trimming took 10 bases from V and 5 from J; bases not matched to a gene: 10. The ViraFEST assay expanded antigen-specific CD4+ T cells with viral peptide pools before sequencing. Isolation of CD4+ T cells took place after around 10 days of culture. Infection dated between March and December 2020, before the Alpha, Beta and Delta variants reached the United States. Cultures of over 1.5 million PBMC per well contained 10 IU/ml IL-2 plus 10 ug/ml peptides. IL-2 medium took the place of half the medium on both days 3 and 7. Findings and limits, study-wide: Late in the post-vaccination period, infection-induced and vaccine-induced clones underwent marked clonal contraction.

The gene calls are TRBV10-3 and TRBJ2-5; 7 nucleotides line up with TRBD2. The sequence came from a human donor who had a prior SARS-CoV-2 infection. The sequences come from CD4+ T cells from PBMCs cultured with HCoV-NL63 spike peptides, collected before COVID-19 vaccination. The CDR3 nucleotides are TGTGCCACCCTGGACTCCGGGGGGGAGACCCAGTACTTC. Amino acids: CATLDSGGETQYF.